A single sample is the source of the 5 T cell receptor beta chains below, sequenced in a study of identifying expanded T cells in peripheral blood. Data came from immunoSEQ multiplex PCR; TCRdb stores just in-frame clones and leaves some out. Of over 90,000 clones listed, 88% are singletons. The sample consisted of blood. The receptor set was obtained from a person between 18 and 75 years old in good health.

This sequence joins TRBV4-3 and TRBJ2-7; D is possibly TRBD2 (5 bases). The CDR3 runs to 16 residues. The V gene lost 0 bases and the J gene lost 0 bases, with 12 bases spanning the gap. Germline V gene sequence: CDR1 LGHNA, CDR2 YSLEER. The CDR3: CASSQDRRTSSYEQYF. DNA for the CDR3: TGCGCCAGCAGCCAAGATAGGAGGACTTCCTCCTACGAGCAGTACTTC.

CDR3 amino acids: CASSMTGTNEKLFF. CDR3 sequence (DNA): TGTGCCAGTAGTATGACAGGGACTAATGAAAAACTGTTTTTT. This chain links TRBV19 with TRBJ1-4; TRBD1 matches at 7 bases. Germline lookup yields CDR1 LNHDA and CDR2 SQIVND (reference sequence). The CDR3 contains 14 residues. J was trimmed by 2 bases and V by 3 bases; bases with no gene match: 0.

The chain is built from TRBV6-4 and TRBJ2-3, with D perhaps TRBD1 (6 bases). The CDR3 loop spans 13 amino acids. The germline gives CDR1 MRHNA, CDR2 SNTAGT. Trimming took off 6 bases at V and 2 bases at J, with 9 bases between the two ends. The CDR3 bases are TGTGCCAGCAGAAACAGGGACACAGATACGCAGTATTTT. This translates into CASRNRDTDTQYF.

The chain links TRBV5-1 to TRBJ2-5, with D perhaps matching TRBD2 (6 bases). CDR3 length equals 16 residues. V was pared by 2 bases and J by 3 bases, with 17 bases between. Per germline, CDR1 SGHRS and CDR2 YFSETQ. CDR3 amino acids: CASSLHAGAGEETQYF. The CDR3 DNA sequence: TGCGCCAGCAGCTTACATGCAGGAGCGGGTGAAGAGACCCAGTACTTC. Filled out from reference TRBV5-1 and TRBJ2-5, the complete variable domain reads KAGVTQTPRYLIKTRGQQVTLSCSPISGHRSVSWYQQTPGQGLQFLFEYFSETQRNKGNFPGRFSGRQFSNSRSEMNVSTLELGDSALYLCASSLHAGAGEETQYFGPGTRLLVL.

The rearrangement links TRBV9 to TRBJ1-2, with D unclear. CDR3 length: 12 amino acids. The ends were cut back, 4 bases at V and 8 bases at J, with 12 bases in the middle. From germline, CDR1 is SGDLS and CDR2 YYNGEE. CDR3 bases: TGTGCCAGCAGCCCGCGGGTCGGGGGCTACACCTTC. This encodes CASSPRVGGYTF.